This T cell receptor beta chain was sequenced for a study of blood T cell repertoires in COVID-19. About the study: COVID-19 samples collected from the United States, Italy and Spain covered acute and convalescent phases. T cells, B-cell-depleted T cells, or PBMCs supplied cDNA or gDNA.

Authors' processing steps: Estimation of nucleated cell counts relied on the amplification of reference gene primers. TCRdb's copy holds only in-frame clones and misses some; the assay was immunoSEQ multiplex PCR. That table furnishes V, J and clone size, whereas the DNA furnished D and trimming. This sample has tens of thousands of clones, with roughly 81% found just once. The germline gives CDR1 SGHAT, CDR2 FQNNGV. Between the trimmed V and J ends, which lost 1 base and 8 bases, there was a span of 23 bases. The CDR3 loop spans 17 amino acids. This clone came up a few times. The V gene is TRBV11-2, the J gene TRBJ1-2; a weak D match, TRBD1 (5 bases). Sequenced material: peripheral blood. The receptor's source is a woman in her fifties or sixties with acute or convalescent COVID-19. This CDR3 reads CASSLGLAQGPLGGYTF. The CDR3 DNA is TGTGCCAGCAGCTTAGGCTTGGCCCAGGGCCCCCTCGGAGGCTACACCTTC.